This T cell receptor (beta chain) was retrieved from a study of cytomegalovirus exposure and HLA in healthy donors. Use of 60 Vbeta and 13 Jbeta primers characterized the PCR. Study processing details: There were about 80 million unique TCR beta chains by a later count, and about 11 million of them were shared. Sequencing was performed with immunoSEQ multiplex PCR; in TCRdb, only in-frame clones are kept and a portion is missing. V, J and clone size reflect that table, while D and trimming were determined from the DNA. The sample has 140,000 to 150,000 clones; 60% to 75% are singletons. There are a few counts of this clone. Germline values: CDR1 MNHEY, CDR2 SMNVEV (reference sequence). V was shortened by 3 bases and J by 7 bases, with 12 bases between the two germline ends. The CDR3 is 14 amino acids.

J is TRBJ2-2 and V is TRBV27; D gene uncertain. This clonotype was sampled from a man aged 30 to 45 in good health and CMV-seronegative. Sample: PBMCs. CDR3 nucleotide sequence: TGTGCCAGCAGTTTTCGCACAGCCGGCGGGGAGCTGTTTTTT. Translated: CASSFRTAGGELFF.